The clone carrying this T cell receptor beta chain was found many times. This entry comes from a study of patients and donors after allogeneic stem cell transplantation. V gave up 0 bases and J gave up 0 bases, with 11 bases separating them. The CDR3 has 16 amino acids. Germline-derived CDR1 and CDR2 are LNHNV and YYDKDF (reference sequence). TCRdb reprocessed the RT-PCR reads via MiXCR and lists one record per CDR3 protein. The profile covers 900,000 to 1,000,000 distinct CDR3 sequences, with roughly 17% appearing a single time and 6% taken by the ten largest. The receptor was derived from a human donor who was either an allogeneic HSCT recipient or a stem cell or donor lymphocyte infusion donor (not recorded which). It is not recorded whose cells these are; they may come from a transplant donor. What was sequenced was blood, either unsorted or a sorted T cell fraction (not recorded which). The rearrangement links TRBV15 to TRBJ1-2; no definite D call. CDR3 in DNA: TGTGCCACCAGCAGAGAGGAGGGATTGACTAACTATGGCTACACCTTC. It is translated as CATSREEGLTNYGYTF.